The T cell receptor (beta chain) described here comes from a study of blood T cells in healthy people across ages (dated by TCRdb to the mid-2010s). At the level of the whole study: In model experiments, template switching captured about one uniquely barcoded TCR beta cDNA molecule for every two T cells. Age-related changes in TCR beta repertoire diversity were measured in the study by deep sequencing normalized with unique cDNA molecular identifiers. The donors were split into four age groups: young (average around 17 years), middle-aged (over 35), aged (62) and long-lived (over 80). To avoid experimental bias, donors of different ages were randomly spread across the sequencing lanes. The study analyzed two additional independent replicas of 1 million unique cDNA reads from the same blood draw for two donors, one aged 18 to 29 and one aged 80 or older. What the research found in general, with its limitations: Observed TCR beta diversity correlated strongly with the percentage of naive T cells measured by flow cytometry. The long-lived group showed more naive CD4+ T cells, fewer expanded clones and increased TCR diversity than the aged group, suggesting age selection. Estimates of total diversity based on one million sequenced T cells were considered lower bounds and underestimates. Because donor CMV infection status was unknown, age-related changes in expanded clonotypes were potentially confounded. Since profiling was done on bulk unsorted PBMCs, naive and antigen-experienced compartments could not be conclusively compared. Observed TCR beta diversity per million T cells fell roughly linearly with age, and a significant reduction was already apparent by age approximately 41.

Library construction relied on 5' RACE. Sequencing took place on an Illumina HiSeq 2500. The second PCR ran for roughly 7 to 12 cycles and used a J-beta primer mix along with a sample-barcoded 5' primer. A unique molecular identifier was introduced onto each TCR beta cDNA molecule by a template-switch 5' adaptor carrying 12 random nucleotides. At least 2.5 million CDR3-containing paired-end reads were obtained from each sample. First-strand cDNA synthesis was performed from all RNA using the Mint cDNA synthesis kit, with priming by a TRBC-specific oligonucleotide. Following uracil-DNA glycosylase treatment, all cDNA underwent a first 18-cycle PCR with the universal primers M1SS and BC2_uni_R. Per the authors' processing: For normalization, 1 million high-quality reads were randomly selected from each sample, with every read carrying a distinct molecular identifier. Reads sharing molecular identifiers were discarded rather than binned into consensus sequences. MiTCR, with a Q25 quality threshold and the strictest error-elimination algorithm, was used for CDR3 identification, clonotype clustering and error correction. A nonparametric unseen species model using Euler transformation provided a lower-bound estimate of total TCR beta diversity. Through fastp at Q25 and MiXCR, TCRdb rebuilt clones from the public reads, retaining in-frame beta chains. A single entry per CDR3 protein holds the most common genes and DNA from its merged rows. These V and J calls are TCRdb output, not the study's own analysis. This sample is represented by about 1.4 million distinct CDR3 sequences; around 59% of them were singletons. The top ten constitute 5% to 7% of the sample.

The germline V gene gives CDR1 as MDHEN and CDR2 as SYDVKM. The trim is 8 bases for V and 6 bases for J, with a gap of 20 bases between the germline ends. The CDR3 holds 15 amino acids from the cysteine to the phenylalanine. Only the CDR3 region is kept as DNA, spanning 45 bases read in frame from base 1. Details on this clonotype: Its recognized antigen is unknown. No base quality information exists; no much larger clone differs at one position.

Donors were around 37 systemically healthy Caucasian individuals from Russia aged roughly 6 to 95 years. Approximately 9.3 milliliters of peripheral blood were drawn from each donor into EDTA-treated Vacutainer tubes. PBMCs were isolated by Ficoll-Paque density-gradient centrifugation, with at least 6 million obtained per sample. Total RNA, at least 6 micrograms per sample, was extracted from PBMCs with Trizol reagent. For every donor, flow cytometry on a PBMC aliquot measured the percentage of naive CD45RAhigh/CD27high T cells. The sequenced sample was blood. The receptor was derived from a man aged 18 to 30 in good health. Rearrangement joined TRBV28 to TRBJ2-1, with no confident D gene call. Here is the DNA: TGTGCCAGCTCCCCTGGAGACCTGGCATTCAATGAGCAGTTCTTC. Protein translation: CASSPGDLAFNEQFF. The full variable domain, completed from the reference TRBV28 and TRBJ2-1 proteins outside the CDR3, reads DVKVTQSSRYLVKRTGEKVFLECVQDMDHENMFWYRQDPGLGLRLIYFSYDVKMKEKGDIPEGYSVSREKKERFSLILESASTNQTSMYLCASSPGDLAFNEQFFGPGTRLTVL.